This T cell receptor (beta chain) was recovered during a study of blood T cell repertoires in COVID-19. The overall study: Nucleic acid was either cDNA or gDNA, and it came from T cells, B-cell-depleted T cells, or PBMCs.

Data came from immunoSEQ multiplex PCR; TCRdb stores just in-frame clones and leaves some out. The profile shows 250,000 or so clones, 70% to 90% of them singletons. CDR3 length: 15 amino acids. The V gene end was trimmed by 10 bases and the J gene end by 6 bases; junction bases not matched to a gene: 14. The germline V gene encodes CDR1 SGHTA and CDR2 FQGNSA. Participants were aged about 18 to 90 years from 20 to 30 US areas. Categorization into cohorts depended on clinical history that participants reported. The chain recombines TRBV7-2 with TRBJ2-1, with 8 positions matching TRBD2. This TCR was recovered from a woman aged 30 to 39 with acute COVID-19. The sequenced material came from PBMCs or T cells enriched from blood (not recorded which). This CDR3 is CAILPGGGTSNEQFF. The CDR3 DNA reads TGTGCCATACTCCCGGGTGGCGGGACTAGCAATGAGCAGTTCTTC.